This T cell receptor (beta chain) stems from a study of regulatory T cells in long-lasting Graves disease. As for time point: newly diagnosed GD, antithyroid drugs for less than 3 months. The authors made the TCR library using RNA they extracted from PBMCs. Collection of peripheral blood (roughly 9.7 milliliters) was done using EDTA tubes. HTBI primers from iRepertoire and Arm-PCR of CDR3 regions yielded the TCR beta libraries. TCRdb reprocessed the multiplex PCR reads with MiXCR, giving one entry per CDR3 protein. Of roughly 260,000 distinct CDR3 sequences in the sample, around 19% were seen once. Study-level results: Favored usage of TRBV28, TRBJ1-2 and TRBJ2-5 was recorded in persistent disease.

A word on this clonotype: The antigen remains undetermined.

The ends were cut back, 7 bases at V and 0 bases at J, with 15 bases in the middle. From germline, CDR1 is SEHNR and CDR2 FQNEAQ (reference sequence). The CDR3 is 15 residues long. The sample was also reused in another study, on T cells in Graves' hyperthyroidism and ophthalmopathy. That source notes: Patients between 18 and 65 years old had hyperthyroidism, newly diagnosed and lasting under 2 months. Separating ophthalmopathy from stable hyperthyroidism was achieved by a 13 V-J model.

The sample here was peripheral blood mononuclear cells (PBMCs), taken at new diagnosis, from a patient treated with antithyroid drugs. The chain is built from TRBV7-9 and TRBJ1-1, with D possibly being TRBD1 (5 bases). This receptor was taken from a woman in her 30s with Graves disease. The CDR3 region is CASTRPGTVNTEAFF. CDR3 bases: TGTGCCAGCACCAGGCCCGGGACGGTGAACACTGAAGCTTTCTTT.